What follows is one T cell receptor beta chain and its context. Germline CDR1 reads WSHSY; CDR2 reads SAAADI. V shed 7 bases and J 8 bases; nucleotides not matched to a gene: 15. CDR3 length: 16 amino acids. PCR employed 60 Vbeta and 13 Jbeta primers. The table came from immunoSEQ multiplex PCR; TCRdb's copy has only in-frame clones and leaves some out. This sample has 130,000 to 150,000 clones; about 80% occur once, and the top ten carry 4.5% to 5.5%. The data derive from a study of cytomegalovirus exposure and HLA in healthy donors. The receptor was derived from a man aged 35 to 55 in good health and CMV-seronegative. The sequencing sample was made of PBMCs. This chain uses TRBV10-2 with TRBJ2-1; 9 bases map to TRBD2. In DNA, the CDR3 is TGCGCCAGCAAGACGGGCGGGGGGGCCAGGTGGGATGAGCAGTTCTTC. This codes for CASKTGGGARWDEQFF.